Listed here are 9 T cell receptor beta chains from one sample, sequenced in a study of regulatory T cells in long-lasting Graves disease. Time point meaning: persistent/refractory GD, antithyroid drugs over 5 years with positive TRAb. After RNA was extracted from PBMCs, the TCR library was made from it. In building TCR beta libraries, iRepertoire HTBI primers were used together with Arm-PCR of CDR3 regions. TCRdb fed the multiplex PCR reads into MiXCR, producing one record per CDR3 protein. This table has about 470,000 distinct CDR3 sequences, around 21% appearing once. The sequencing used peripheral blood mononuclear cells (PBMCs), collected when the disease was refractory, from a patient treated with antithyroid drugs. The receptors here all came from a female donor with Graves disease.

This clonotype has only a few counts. CDR3 sequence reads: CASSADWGVTEAFF. CDR3 DNA sequence: TGTGCCAGCAGCGCGGACTGGGGGGTGACTGAAGCTTTCTTT. The genes are TRBV7-9 and TRBJ1-1; a possible D gene is TRBD1 (5 bases). With 5 bases removed from V and 5 bases from J, the gap between germline ends came to 15 bases. This CDR3 region has 14 residues. The germline gives CDR1 SEHNR, CDR2 FQNEAQ (reference sequence). The full variable domain, rest sourced from reference TRBV7-9 and TRBJ1-1, is DTGVSQNPRHKITKRGQNVTFRCDPISEHNRLYWYRQTLGQGPEFLTYFQNEAQLEKSRLLSDRFSAERPKGSFSTLEIQRTEQGDSAMYLCASSADWGVTEAFFGQGTRLTVV.

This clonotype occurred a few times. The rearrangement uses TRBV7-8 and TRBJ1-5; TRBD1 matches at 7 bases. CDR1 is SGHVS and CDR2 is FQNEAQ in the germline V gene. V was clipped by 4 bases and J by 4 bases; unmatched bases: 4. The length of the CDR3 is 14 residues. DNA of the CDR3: TGTGCCAGCAGCTCGGGACAGCCGAATCAGCCCCAGCATTTT. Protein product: CASSSGQPNQPQHF.

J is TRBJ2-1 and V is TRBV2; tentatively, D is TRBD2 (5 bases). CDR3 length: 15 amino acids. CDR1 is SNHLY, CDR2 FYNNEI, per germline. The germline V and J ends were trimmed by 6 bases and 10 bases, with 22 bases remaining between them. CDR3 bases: TGTGCCAGCAGCCCCCTTCTCGGACCCGCTAGCGAGCAGTTCTTC. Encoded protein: CASSPLLGPASEQFF.

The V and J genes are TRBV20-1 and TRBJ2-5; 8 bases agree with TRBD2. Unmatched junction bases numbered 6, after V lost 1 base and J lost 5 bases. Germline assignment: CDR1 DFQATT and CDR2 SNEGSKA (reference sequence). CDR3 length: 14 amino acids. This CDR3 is CSARGTLAAETQYF. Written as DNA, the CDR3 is TGCAGTGCTAGAGGTACACTAGCGGCGGAGACCCAGTACTTC.

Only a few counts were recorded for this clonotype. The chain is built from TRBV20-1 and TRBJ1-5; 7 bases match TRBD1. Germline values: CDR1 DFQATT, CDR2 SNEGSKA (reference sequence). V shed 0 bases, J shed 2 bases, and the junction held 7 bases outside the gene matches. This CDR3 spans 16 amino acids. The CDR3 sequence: CSARDTGVGGNQPQHF. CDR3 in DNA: TGCAGTGCTAGAGATACAGGGGTTGGAGGCAATCAGCCCCAGCATTTT.

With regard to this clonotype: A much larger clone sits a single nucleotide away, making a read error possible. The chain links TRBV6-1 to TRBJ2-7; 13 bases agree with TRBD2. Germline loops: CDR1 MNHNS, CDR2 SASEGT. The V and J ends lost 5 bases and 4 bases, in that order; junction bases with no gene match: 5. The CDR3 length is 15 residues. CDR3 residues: CASSRLAGGGYEQYF. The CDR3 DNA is TGTGCCAGCAGTAGACTAGCGGGAGGTGGGTACGAGCAGTACTTC.

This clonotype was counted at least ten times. CDR3 nucleotides: TGTGCCAGCAGAGGACTAGCGGGAGGTACTAGAACCGGGGAGCTGTTTTTT. It encodes CASRGLAGGTRTGELFF. The chain is built from TRBV2 and TRBJ2-2; the match to TRBD2 covers 14 bases. The CDR3 is 17 residues long. Germline V gene sequence: CDR1 SNHLY, CDR2 FYNNEI. J was trimmed by 5 bases and V by 6 bases; bases with no gene match: 8.

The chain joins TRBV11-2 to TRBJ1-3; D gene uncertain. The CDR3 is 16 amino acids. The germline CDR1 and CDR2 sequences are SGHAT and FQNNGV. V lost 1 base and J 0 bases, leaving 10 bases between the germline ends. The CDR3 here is CASSLGSGLSGNTIYF. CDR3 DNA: TGTGCCAGCAGCTTAGGTTCAGGTCTCTCTGGAAACACCATATATTTT. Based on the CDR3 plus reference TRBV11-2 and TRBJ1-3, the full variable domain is EAGVAQSPRYKIIEKRQSVAFWCNPISGHATLYWYQQILGQGPKLLIQFQNNGVVDDSQLPKDRFSAERLKGVDSTLKIQPAKLEDSAVYLCASSLGSGLSGNTIYFGEGSWLTVV.

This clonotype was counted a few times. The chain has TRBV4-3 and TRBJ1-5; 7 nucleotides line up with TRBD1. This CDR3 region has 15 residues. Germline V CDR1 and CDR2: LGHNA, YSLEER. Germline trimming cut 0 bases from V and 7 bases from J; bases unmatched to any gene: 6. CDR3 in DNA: TGCGCCAGCAGCCAAGATGCGACAGGGATCCAGCCCCAGCATTTT. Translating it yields CASSQDATGIQPQHF.